Following are 20 T cell receptor beta chains from one sample sequenced in a study of blood T cell dynamics during melanoma immunotherapy. Stated time point: week 3, after first cycle of checkpoint inhibitor. TCRdb keeps only in-frame clones here, not all; method: immunoSEQ multiplex PCR. The table includes roughly 5,000 clones, roughly 90% detected once. Here the sequenced sample was blood, taken from a patient treated with checkpoint blockade. These receptors came from a human donor with melanoma.

The chain links TRBV9 to TRBJ2-2; D gene unclear. Trimming took off 0 bases at V and 5 bases at J, with 5 bases between the two ends. Germline-derived CDR1 and CDR2 are SGDLS and YYNGEE. The CDR3 runs to 13 residues. CDR3 DNA sequence: TGTGCCAGCAGCGTAGGGGTAACCGGGGAGCTGTTTTTT. This encodes CASSVGVTGELFF.

This clone was seen once. This chain connects TRBV4-3 to TRBJ2-7; D uncertain. Per germline, CDR1 LGHNA and CDR2 YSLEER. V shed 0 bases and J shed 1 base, with 13 bases lying between them. The CDR3 loop spans 16 amino acids. CDR3 in DNA: TGCGCCAGCAGCCAAGAGCACGCGGACCGATCCTACGAGCAGTACTTC. The encoded protein is CASSQEHADRSYEQYF.

V and J are TRBV5-6 and TRBJ2-7; 11 bases map to TRBD2. CDR3 size: 16 residues. Germline trimming cut 3 bases from V and 3 bases from J; bases unmatched to any gene: 8. Per germline, CDR1 SGHDT and CDR2 YYEEEE. CDR3 DNA: TGTGCCAGCAGCTCCCTACTAGCGGGAGATTTCTACGAGCAGTACTTC. Its translation: CASSSLLAGDFYEQYF.

This clone appeared a single time. The chain links TRBV5-1 to TRBJ2-3; tentatively, D is TRBD1 or TRBD2 (5 bases each). V gave up 4 bases and J gave up 0 bases, with 15 bases separating them. This CDR3 has 16 amino acids. Germline CDR1 SGHRS, CDR2 YFSETQ. CDR3 nucleotides: TGCGCCAGCAGCCCGCCGGGGACGACTAGCACAGATACGCAGTATTTT. Translation: CASSPPGTTSTDTQYF.

With respect to this clone: A read error may account for a junction end that differs from germline. This sequence joins TRBV7-7 and TRBJ1-1; D gene unclear. CDR1 is SSHAT, CDR2 FNYEAQ, per germline (reference sequence). The CDR3 runs 13 residues. The CDR3 bases are TGTGCTAGCAGCGAATACAAGAACACTGAAGCTTTCTTT. Translated, it gives CASSEYKNTEAFF.

The genes are TRBV5-4 and TRBJ2-1; 11 nucleotides agree with TRBD1. Trimming cost V 0 bases and J 9 bases; bases outside gene matches: 5. CDR3 size: 15 residues. The germline CDR1 and CDR2 sequences are SGHNT and YYREEE (reference sequence). The CDR3 sequence is CASSLVGQGASEQFF. CDR3 sequence (DNA): TGTGCCAGCAGCTTGGTAGGACAGGGGGCCAGTGAGCAGTTCTTC.

CDR3 loop: CATSRTDRGQDHGYTF. The CDR3 coding sequence is TGTGCCACCAGCAGGACGGACAGGGGGCAGGACCATGGCTACACCTTC. V usage is TRBV15 and J usage is TRBJ1-2, with 11 bases matching TRBD1. V shed 3 bases and J 6 bases; nucleotides not matched to a gene: 9. CDR3 length: 16 residues. Germline V gene data show CDR1 as LNHNV and CDR2 as YYDKDF (reference sequence).

The chain uses TRBV7-6 and TRBJ2-3; 8 nucleotides line up with TRBD1. The J segment lost 3 bases and the V segment lost 4 bases, leaving 3 bases of the junction unmatched. This CDR3 is built from 14 residues. Germline CDR1 and CDR2: SGHVS and FNYEAQ. The CDR3 sequence is CASSSGQGTDTQYF. The CDR3 DNA sequence: TGTGCCAGCAGCTCCGGACAGGGTACAGATACGCAGTATTTT.

This chain uses TRBV7-3 with TRBJ1-1; possible D gene TRBD1, 6 bases. Germline loops: CDR1 SGHTA, CDR2 FQGTGA. This CDR3 is 13 amino acids long. V lost 1 base and J lost 5, with 8 bases in between. For the CDR3, the DNA is TGTGCCAGCAGCTTAAACAGGGTGACTGAAGCTTTCTTT. Its translation is CASSLNRVTEAFF.

The gene calls are TRBV19 and TRBJ2-1; no definite D call. There are 11 residues in the CDR3. Germline V gene data show CDR1 as LNHDA and CDR2 as SQIVND (reference sequence). Trimming pared 3 bases from V and 8 bases from J, leaving 5 bases between. CDR3 coding DNA: TGTGCCAGTAGTATGTGGGATGAGCAGTTCTTC. Translated, it gives CASSMWDEQFF.

Worth noting for this clone: This sample also contains other DNA sequences that code for the same CDR3. The chain joins TRBV19 to TRBJ2-3, with unresolved D. The germline gives CDR1 LNHDA, CDR2 SQIVND (reference sequence). This CDR3 comprises 15 residues. V was trimmed by 1 base and J by 2 bases, leaving 10 bases between them. CDR3 nucleotide sequence: TGTGCCAGTAGTATAGGGGCAACTTACACAGATACGCAGTATTTT. Translated: CASSIGATYTDTQYF.

In nucleotides, the CDR3 is TGTGCCACCAGCAGGGGGTTGAGTAATACGCAGTATTTT. This translates into CATSRGLSNTQYF. The J gene is TRBJ2-3, the V gene TRBV15; no firm D call. The CDR3 is made up of 13 amino acids. Looked up from germline, CDR1 is LNHNV and CDR2 is YYDKDF (reference sequence). The V end lost 3 bases, the J end lost 7 bases, and 11 bases lay between the germline ends.

The V call is TRBV5-4, the J call TRBJ1-6; TRBD1 is a possible D gene (5 bases). The CDR3 spans 16 residues. The V gene lost 4 bases and the J gene lost 10 bases, with 21 bases spanning the gap. Germline V gene sequence: CDR1 SGHNT, CDR2 YYREEE (reference sequence). The CDR3 nucleotides are TGTGCCAGCAGCAGGGACTCAGGAGGGATCGGCTCACCCCTCCACTTT. It codes for CASSRDSGGIGSPLHF.

The rearrangement links TRBV5-1 to TRBJ2-3, with D hard to call. Trimming took 0 bases from V and 6 from J, leaving 14 bases between them. The CDR3 contains 15 residues. The V gene's germline CDR1 is SGHRS and CDR2 YFSETQ. The CDR3 bases are TGCGCCAGCAGCTTGGGCTGGGTTCGAAAGGATACGCAGTATTTT. It yields the protein CASSLGWVRKDTQYF.

The chain combines TRBV4-3 with TRBJ2-7; D might be TRBD1 (6 bases). Germline V gene data show CDR1 as LGHNA and CDR2 as YSLEER. V gave up 0 bases and J gave up 3 bases, with 12 bases separating them. The CDR3 consists of 15 residues. This CDR3 is CASSQDTGRLYEQYF. Written as DNA, the CDR3 is TGCGCCAGCAGCCAAGACACAGGGCGACTCTACGAGCAGTACTTC.

This clone came up a few times. V is TRBV5-1 and J is TRBJ1-5; D is ambiguous. CDR3 length: 14 residues. Germline lookup yields CDR1 SGHRS and CDR2 YFSETQ. Between the trimmed V and J ends, which lost 0 bases and 6 bases, there was a span of 10 bases. CDR3 sequence (DNA): TGCGCCAGCAGCTTGGATGCGGGCGGTCAGCCCCAGCATTTT. Translating it yields CASSLDAGGQPQHF.

This clone has just one count. The chain couples TRBV9 to TRBJ2-1; D gene unclear. Deletions cut 4 bases from V and 0 bases from J, with 8 bases between. Germline V CDR1 and CDR2: SGDLS, YYNGEE. The CDR3 is 14 residues long. CDR3 coding DNA: TGTGCCAGCAGCCTCGGCGGCTCCTACAATGAGCAGTTCTTC. Its protein is CASSLGGSYNEQFF. Supplemented by reference TRBV9 and TRBJ2-1, the full variable domain reads DSGVTQTPKHLITATGQRVTLRCSPRSGDLSVYWYQQSLDQGLQFLIQYYNGEERAKGNILERFSAQQFPDLHSELNLSSLELGDSALYFCASSLGGSYNEQFFGPGTRLTVL.

This clone was counted a single time. The chain employs TRBV5-4 and TRBJ2-7; 9 nucleotides align to TRBD1. The CDR3 is 16 amino acids. CDR1 SGHNT and CDR2 YYREEE come from the germline V gene (reference sequence). J gave up 5 bases and V 1 base, and 10 bases lay outside the gene matches. CDR3 protein: CASSLPKQGAMDEQYF. In nucleotides, the CDR3 is TGTGCCAGCAGCTTGCCAAAACAGGGGGCCATGGACGAGCAGTACTTC.

The V and J genes are TRBV7-6 and TRBJ2-3; D unclear. Germline CDR1 is SGHVS and CDR2 is FNYEAQ. The CDR3 is 12 amino acids. V was pared by 1 base and J by 5 bases, with 4 bases between. The CDR3 region is CASSLVGDTQYF. CDR3 in DNA: TGTGCCAGCAGCTTAGTGGGAGATACGCAGTATTTT.

The DNA of the CDR3 is TGTGCCAGCAGTGCCGACTGGGGCACAGATACGCAGTATTTT. Its protein is CASSADWGTDTQYF. This chain links TRBV6-4 with TRBJ2-3, with D unclear. Germline loops: CDR1 MRHNA, CDR2 SNTAGT. The V and J ends lost 4 bases and 1 base respectively, with 9 bases between them. The CDR3 has 14 amino acids.